A single sample is the source of the 20 T cell receptor beta chains below, sequenced in a study of cytomegalovirus exposure and HLA in healthy donors. PCR involved 60 Vbeta and 13 Jbeta primers. The data were produced by immunoSEQ multiplex PCR, yet TCRdb's version contains in-frame clones alone and is incomplete. Among some 240,000 clones listed, around 90% were seen once. Specimen: PBMCs. These receptor sequences come from a girl aged 2 to 10 in good health and CMV-seronegative.

The chain couples TRBV19 to TRBJ1-1; 7 bases agree with TRBD1. This CDR3 spans 14 amino acids. V was clipped by 3 bases and J by 5 bases; unmatched bases: 6. CDR1 is LNHDA and CDR2 is SQIVND in the germline V gene (reference sequence). CDR3 coding DNA: TGTGCCAGTAGTATCACAGGGGATTCGACTGAAGCTTTCTTT. Residues: CASSITGDSTEAFF.

About this clone itself: This is likely a read error, given that the CDR3 carries no conserved phenylalanine or tryptophan at its end. The DNA is omitted, as the CDR3 cannot be located on it reliably, and the CDR3 follows TCRdb's listing. The rearrangement links TRBV6-6 to TRBJ1-1; TRBD1 is the table's D call and was not checked against the DNA. The germline gives CDR1 MNHNY, CDR2 SVGAGI (reference sequence). The CDR3 sequence runs 11 residues, both termini included. The CDR3 is CASSSDRIEFS.

The rearrangement links TRBV9 to TRBJ2-5, with 8 bases fitting TRBD1. The J call may be wrong; the DNA end is better matched by TRBJ2-7. Germline CDR1 SGDLS, CDR2 YYNGEE. The CDR3 has 14 amino acids. CDR3 DNA sequence: TGTGCCAGCAGCGTAGCGGACAGGGCACCCGAGCAGTACTTC. Encoded protein: CASSVADRAPEQYF.

The chain uses TRBV5-1 and TRBJ2-2; 12 bases align to TRBD2. Germline V gene data show CDR1 as SGHRS and CDR2 as YFSETQ. There are 17 residues in the CDR3. With V trimmed by 4 bases and J by 5 bases, 9 bases remained unmatched. The CDR3 DNA reads TGCGCCAGCAGCCCTCTAGCGGGGGGGGCCTTTACCGGGGAGCTGTTTTTT. Its protein product is CASSPLAGGAFTGELFF.

The chain carries TRBV27 and TRBJ2-3; D may be TRBD2 (6 bases). Germline CDR1 reads MNHEY; CDR2 reads SMNVEV (reference sequence). The CDR3 runs to 16 residues. The V end lost 5 bases, the J end lost 4 bases, and 19 bases lay between the germline ends. CDR3 region: CASSPSSGDWADTQYF. CDR3 nucleotide sequence: TGTGCCAGCAGTCCATCCTCGGGGGACTGGGCAGATACGCAGTATTTT.

The chain is built from TRBV2 and TRBJ2-7; D perhaps matches TRBD2 (7 bases). The length of the CDR3 is 15 residues. Germline CDR1 SNHLY, CDR2 FYNNEI. The ends were cut back, 0 bases at V and 5 bases at J, with 14 bases in the middle. The CDR3 spells CASSEALGGADEQYF. The CDR3 region has the DNA TGTGCCAGCAGTGAAGCGTTAGGGGGGGCGGACGAGCAGTACTTC.

The V call is TRBV30, the J call TRBJ2-7, with a possible D match to TRBD1 (6 bases). Germline CDR1 reads GTSNPN; CDR2 reads SVGIG (reference sequence). The CDR3 sequence is 13 residues long. The germline V and J ends were trimmed by 7 bases and 3 bases, with 16 bases remaining between them. CDR3 nucleotides: TGTGCCTTCCACGGGACATCATTCTACGAGCAGTACTTC. It yields the protein CAFHGTSFYEQYF.

This chain links TRBV12-5 with TRBJ2-2; tentatively, D is TRBD2 (5 bases). CDR3 length equals 15 residues. Trimming pared 5 bases from V and 5 bases from J, leaving 15 bases between. Germline V lookup: CDR1 LGHNT, CDR2 FRNRAP. DNA for the CDR3: TGTGCTAGTGGTCCCGGACTTACTTCTACCGGGGAGCTGTTTTTT. This encodes CASGPGLTSTGELFF.

The rearrangement links TRBV5-4 to TRBJ2-7; 12 bases agree with TRBD2. The CDR3 has 13 residues. Trimming cost V 5 bases and J 6 bases; bases outside gene matches: 3. Germline V gene data show CDR1 as SGHNT and CDR2 as YYREEE (reference sequence). CDR3 DNA: TGTGCCAGCAGGACTAGCGGGAGTGTCGAGCAGTACTTC. Its protein is CASRTSGSVEQYF.

V and J are TRBV7-8 and TRBJ1-5; no clear D gene. Trimming took 4 bases from V and 4 from J, leaving 20 bases between them. CDR1 SGHVS and CDR2 FQNEAQ come from the germline V gene. This CDR3 is built from 17 residues. The CDR3 sequence: CASSSQVTEAGNQPQHF. The CDR3 bases are TGTGCCAGCAGCTCACAAGTTACAGAAGCCGGTAATCAGCCCCAGCATTTT.

The chain recombines TRBV5-1 with TRBJ2-5; TRBD2 matches 9 bases. J gave up 5 bases and V 2 bases, and 4 bases lay outside the gene matches. Germline V gives CDR1 SGHRS, CDR2 YFSETQ. CDR3 length: 14 residues. CDR3 coding DNA: TGCGCCAGCAGCTTCTCGCGGGGGGGCGAGACCCAGTACTTC. Its translation is CASSFSRGGETQYF. Full variable domain (missing parts from reference TRBV5-1 and TRBJ2-5): KAGVTQTPRYLIKTRGQQVTLSCSPISGHRSVSWYQQTPGQGLQFLFEYFSETQRNKGNFPGRFSGRQFSNSRSEMNVSTLELGDSALYLCASSFSRGGETQYFGPGTRLLVL.

V is TRBV5-6 and J is TRBJ1-4; tentatively, D is TRBD1 (5 bases). Per germline, CDR1 SGHDT and CDR2 YYEEEE. The CDR3 consists of 15 residues. The ends were cut back, 1 base at V and 3 bases at J, with 10 bases in the middle. As DNA, the CDR3 is TGTGCCAGCAGCTTGTGGGGGGGTCCTAATGAAAAACTGTTTTTT. Amino acid sequence: CASSLWGGPNEKLFF.

The chain links TRBV29-1 to TRBJ2-7, with 9 bases fitting TRBD1. From germline, CDR1 is SQVTM and CDR2 ANQGSEA. This CDR3 comprises 13 residues. The ends lost 3 bases at V and 6 bases at J; junction bases unmatched: 6. In DNA form, the CDR3 reads TGCAGCGTTGAGGGACAGGGAACCTTCGAGCAGTACTTC. It translates to CSVEGQGTFEQYF.

The J gene is TRBJ2-2, the V gene TRBV5-4; 7 bases fit TRBD2. Unmatched junction bases numbered 4, after V lost 2 bases and J lost 3 bases. The CDR3 length is 15 residues. Looked up from germline, CDR1 is SGHNT and CDR2 is YYREEE (reference sequence). In DNA form, the CDR3 reads TGTGCCAGCAGCTTTTTTCTAGCGGACACCGGGGAGCTGTTTTTT. It yields the protein CASSFFLADTGELFF.

The rearrangement uses TRBV4-2 and TRBJ2-1, with 11 positions matching TRBD2. Germline trimming cut 3 bases from V and 6 bases from J; bases unmatched to any gene: 10. This CDR3 is built from 17 residues. From germline, CDR1 is LGHNA and CDR2 YNFKEQ. The CDR3 loop reads CASSQGVAGGQVNEQFF. The CDR3 nucleotides read TGTGCCAGCAGCCAGGGGGTAGCGGGAGGGCAGGTCAATGAGCAGTTCTTC.

This clone was observed a single time. The V gene is TRBV25-1, the J gene TRBJ1-6; no clear D. The CDR3 covers 13 residues. The V end lost 1 base, the J end lost 10 bases, and 8 bases lay between the germline ends. Germline-derived CDR1 and CDR2 are MGHDK and SYGVNS. The DNA for the CDR3 is TGTGCCAGCAGTGAATGGGCAAAGTCACCCCTCCACTTT. Encoded protein: CASSEWAKSPLHF. Variable domain in full (rest from reference TRBV25-1 and TRBJ1-6): EADIYQTPRYLVIGTGKKITLECSQTMGHDKMYWYQQDPGMELHLIHYSYGVNSTEKGDLSSESTVSRIRTEHFPLTLESARPSHTSQYLCASSEWAKSPLHFGNGTRLTVT.

The chain has TRBV6-5 and TRBJ2-1, with D perhaps matching TRBD1 (6 bases). V was trimmed by 2 bases and J by 8 bases, leaving 16 bases between them. This CDR3 has 15 residues. The germline V gene has CDR1 MNHEY and CDR2 SVGAGI. The chain's CDR3 is CASSYLRDTLHEQFF. The CDR3 DNA reads TGTGCCAGCAGTTACCTCCGGGACACACTCCATGAGCAGTTCTTC.

This clone has more than one count but fewer than ten. The rearrangement joins TRBV9 to TRBJ1-1, with D possibly TRBD1 on 6 matching bases. Germline V lookup: CDR1 SGDLS, CDR2 YYNGEE. Trimming stripped 7 bases from V and 1 base from J, with 11 bases between. This CDR3 has 13 residues. Written as DNA, the CDR3 is TGTGCCAGCTCCACGACAGGGAACACTGAAGCTTTCTTT. It encodes CASSTTGNTEAFF.

The chain has TRBV7-2 and TRBJ2-1; TRBD1 might be the D (6 bases). This CDR3 is built from 13 residues. The V gene's germline CDR1 is SGHTA and CDR2 FQGNSA. V lost 5 bases to trimming and J lost 6 bases, with 11 bases between them. CDR3 protein: CASSPQGFNEQFF. The CDR3 DNA reads as TGTGCCAGCAGCCCACAGGGTTTCAATGAGCAGTTCTTC. Drawing the rest from reference TRBV7-2 and TRBJ2-1, the complete variable domain is GAGVSQSPSNKVTEKGKDVELRCDPISGHTALYWYRQSLGQGLEFLIYFQGNSAPDKSGLPSDRFSAERTGGSVSTLTIQRTQQEDSAVYLCASSPQGFNEQFFGPGTRLTVL.

The V call is TRBV9, the J call TRBJ2-3; weak D call: TRBD2 (5 bases). The length of the CDR3 is 15 residues. Trimming cost V 4 bases and J 4 bases, with 16 bases left between them. Germline lookup yields CDR1 SGDLS and CDR2 YYNGEE. This chain's CDR3 is CASSLRGGGADTQYF. CDR3 nucleotides: TGTGCCAGCAGCCTCCGCGGAGGTGGGGCAGATACGCAGTATTTT. The full variable domain, rest sourced from reference TRBV9 and TRBJ2-3, is DSGVTQTPKHLITATGQRVTLRCSPRSGDLSVYWYQQSLDQGLQFLIQYYNGEERAKGNILERFSAQQFPDLHSELNLSSLELGDSALYFCASSLRGGGADTQYFGPGTRLTVL.